Below are 30 T cell receptor beta chains sequenced from a single sample in a study of cytomegalovirus exposure and HLA in healthy donors (dated by TCRdb to about 2017). Library preparation employed the immunoSEQ multiplex PCR assay. For the multiplex PCR, a mixture combining 60 forward primers for TCR Vbeta segments and 13 reverse primers for TCR Jbeta segments was used. TCRdb's version of the immuneACCESS table is confined to in-frame rearrangements and falls short of the full clone set. An unresolved V gene accounts for under half of the shortfall where checked; the remainder is of unknown origin. A total of roughly 180,000 clones appear in this sample, approximately 84% of them only once. The ten top clones hold about 1% of the sample. Sample: PBMCs. These receptors were taken from a man aged 25-45 years in good health and CMV-seronegative.

The rearrangement joins TRBV28 to TRBJ2-7; 13 bases are shared with TRBD2. CDR1 and CDR2 (germline): MDHEN, SYDVKM. The V and J ends lost 6 bases and 4 bases, in that order; junction bases with no gene match: 6. CDR3 size: 15 residues. The CDR3 nucleotides read TGTGCCAGCAGGACTAGCGGGGGGTCAGGGTACGAGCAGTACTTC. Translated, it gives CASRTSGGSGYEQYF.

CDR3 DNA sequence: TGCGCCAGCAGCTCCCGGGTCCTCACGGGGGCCGGGGAGCTGTTTTTT. This encodes CASSSRVLTGAGELFF. The genes are TRBV5-1 and TRBJ2-2, with D possibly being TRBD2 (6 bases). From germline, CDR1 is SGHRS and CDR2 YFSETQ. V was clipped by 3 bases and J by 6 bases, with 18 bases between them. This CDR3 is 16 amino acids long.

The chain's CDR3 is CASIFGSGLYEQYF. The DNA of the CDR3 is TGTGCCAGCATTTTTGGCAGCGGACTCTACGAGCAGTACTTC. This chain uses TRBV6-5 with TRBJ2-7; D may be TRBD2 (5 bases). The CDR3 runs to 14 residues. Germline loops: CDR1 MNHEY, CDR2 SVGAGI. V was shortened by 7 bases and J by 3 bases, with 16 bases between the two germline ends.

The chain is built from TRBV19 and TRBJ1-5; D is perhaps TRBD1 (5 bases). The CDR3 spans 18 residues. Germline CDR1 is LNHDA and CDR2 is SQIVND (reference sequence). V was shortened by 5 bases and J by 3 bases, with 23 bases between the two germline ends. The CDR3 nucleotides read TGTGCCAGTAGTGGAATCGGGGAGCTGGGGGGGAACAATCAGCCCCAGCATTTT. It is translated as CASSGIGELGGNNQPQHF.

The chain employs TRBV30 and TRBJ1-2, with a tentative D call TRBD1 (6 bases). V was trimmed by 0 bases and J by 5 bases, leaving 16 bases between them. Germline assignment: CDR1 GTSNPN and CDR2 SVGIG (reference sequence). The CDR3 extends over 15 amino acids. The CDR3 region has the DNA TGTGCCTGGAGTGTACAGGGCCGATCCAGTTATGGCTACACCTTC. Amino acid sequence: CAWSVQGRSSYGYTF.

This chain connects TRBV6-1 to TRBJ2-7; D is ambiguous. Per germline, CDR1 MNHNS and CDR2 SASEGT. Trimming pared 5 bases from V and 2 bases from J, leaving 10 bases between. This CDR3 comprises 13 residues. The CDR3 coding sequence is TGTGCCAGCAGTTCGCGGCTCACCTACGAGCAGTACTTC. Translation: CASSSRLTYEQYF.

The gene calls are TRBV5-4 and TRBJ2-5; D possibly corresponds to TRBD1 (6 bases). Judging by the DNA end, TRBJ2-7 fits better; the J call may be wrong. Germline CDR1 and CDR2: SGHNT and YYREEE (reference sequence). CDR3 length equals 14 residues. The chain's CDR3 is CASSSTGFSYEQYF. The CDR3 DNA is TGTGCCAGCAGCTCCACAGGGTTTTCCTACGAGCAGTACTTC.

V is TRBV25-1 and J is TRBJ2-1, with 8 bases lining up with TRBD1. This CDR3 comprises 15 residues. Trimming took 4 bases from V and 3 from J; bases not matched to a gene: 5. From germline, CDR1 is MGHDK and CDR2 SYGVNS. CDR3 bases: TGTGCCAGCAGTGCTTTGACAGGGGTCTACAATGAGCAGTTCTTC. Its translation: CASSALTGVYNEQFF.

The chain joins TRBV7-8 to TRBJ2-1; 8 nucleotides match TRBD2. The CDR3 consists of 13 residues. Looked up from germline, CDR1 is SGHVS and CDR2 is FQNEAQ. V lost 3 bases and J lost 7; bases outside the gene matches: 2. CDR3 protein: CASSFGRGNEQFF. The DNA of the CDR3 is TGTGCCAGCAGCTTCGGGAGGGGAAATGAGCAGTTCTTC.

J is TRBJ2-5 and V is TRBV28, with TRBD1 matching over 9 bases. Germline V lookup: CDR1 MDHEN, CDR2 SYDVKM. V dropped 4 bases and J dropped 0; count of bases not matched to a gene: 3. The CDR3 spans 15 residues. In nucleotides, the CDR3 is TGTGCCAGCAGTTACCGGGACAGGGACCAAGAGACCCAGTACTTC. Residues: CASSYRDRDQETQYF. Looking up the rest from reference TRBV28 and TRBJ2-5 gives the full variable domain: DVKVTQSSRYLVKRTGEKVFLECVQDMDHENMFWYRQDPGLGLRLIYFSYDVKMKEKGDIPEGYSVSREKKERFSLILESASTNQTSMYLCASSYRDRDQETQYFGPGTRLLVL.

The gene calls are TRBV5-1 and TRBJ1-1; 9 positions match TRBD1. The germline V gene has CDR1 SGHRS and CDR2 YFSETQ. This CDR3 is 15 amino acids long. Germline trimming cut 2 bases from V and 1 base from J; bases unmatched to any gene: 3. Written as DNA, the CDR3 is TGCGCCAGCAGCTTTGGACAGGGGCAGAACACTGAAGCTTTCTTT. Its protein product is CASSFGQGQNTEAFF.

The chain is built from TRBV27 and TRBJ2-2; D ambiguous. The ends were cut back, 4 bases at V and 1 base at J, with 13 bases in the middle. CDR3 length: 16 amino acids. Germline lookup yields CDR1 MNHEY and CDR2 SMNVEV (reference sequence). DNA for the CDR3: TGTGCCAGCAGTTCCCTTTCCAGGTTGAACACCGGGGAGCTGTTTTTT. This encodes CASSSLSRLNTGELFF.

V usage is TRBV27 and J usage is TRBJ2-3; a possible D gene is TRBD2 (5 bases). This CDR3 is built from 18 residues. V lost 6 bases and J 5 bases, leaving 27 bases between the germline ends. CDR1 is MNHEY and CDR2 is SMNVEV in the germline V gene (reference sequence). The DNA for the CDR3 is TGTGCCAGCAGCCTAGGCCTGCTAAGCGGTTATTCTCTAGATACGCAGTATTTT. It translates to CASSLGLLSGYSLDTQYF.

A single count supports this clone. The rearrangement joins TRBV11-3 to TRBJ2-5, with D possibly being TRBD2 (5 bases). The CDR3 extends over 15 amino acids. The germline V gene encodes CDR1 SGHNT and CDR2 YENEEA. Deletions cut 1 base from V and 5 bases from J, with 14 bases between. The CDR3 DNA follows: TGTGCCAGCAGCTTAGGGACGGAGGTGGGGGAGACCCAGTACTTC. Residues: CASSLGTEVGETQYF.

This chain connects TRBV27 to TRBJ1-4, with D maybe TRBD1 (5 bases). With 6 bases removed from V and 3 bases from J, the gap between germline ends came to 23 bases. CDR1 is MNHEY and CDR2 is SMNVEV in the germline V gene (reference sequence). The CDR3 contains 18 residues. CDR3 amino acids: CASSFGSGQGWPNEKLFF. CDR3 bases: TGTGCCAGCAGCTTCGGAAGCGGGCAGGGTTGGCCTAATGAAAAACTGTTTTTT.

In nucleotides, the CDR3 is TGTGCCAGCAGTCCCGAGGTCTTTGCCTACGAGCAGTACTTC. It encodes CASSPEVFAYEQYF. This chain connects TRBV28 to TRBJ2-7, with D uncertain. This CDR3 region has 14 residues. The V gene's germline CDR1 is MDHEN and CDR2 SYDVKM. Trimming pared 5 bases from V and 2 bases from J, leaving 13 bases between.

This clone was seen only once. V gene TRBV5-1 combines with J gene TRBJ1-3; 8 bases agree with TRBD1. CDR1 and CDR2 (germline): SGHRS, YFSETQ. Trimming took 0 bases from V and 3 from J; bases not matched to a gene: 5. The CDR3 runs to 16 residues. CDR3: CASSLGGTGFGNTIYF. CDR3 in DNA: TGCGCCAGCAGCTTGGGGGGGACAGGCTTTGGAAACACCATATATTTT.

This clone has a handful of counts. This chain connects TRBV14 to TRBJ2-2, with TRBD1 as a possible D gene (6 bases). V lost 2 bases to trimming and J lost 5 bases, with 12 bases between them. Germline V gene sequence: CDR1 SGHDN, CDR2 FVKESK. This CDR3 contains 15 residues. The CDR3 coding sequence is TGTGCCAGCAGCCAAAGGGGTCAGGGGACCGGGGAGCTGTTTTTT. This translates into CASSQRGQGTGELFF.

This clone was seen only a few times. V and J are TRBV19 and TRBJ2-2; no definite D call. In germline, CDR1 is LNHDA, CDR2 SQIVND (reference sequence). The CDR3 is made up of 15 amino acids. V lost 4 bases, J lost 1 base, and 10 bases lay in between. The CDR3 nucleotides read TGTGCCAGTAGTAAGTTAGCTCAGAACACCGGGGAGCTGTTTTTT. Translation: CASSKLAQNTGELFF.

The chain has TRBV5-6 and TRBJ2-7, with 7 bases fitting TRBD2. The CDR3 length is 15 residues. Germline CDR1 SGHDT, CDR2 YYEEEE. V lost 0 bases, J lost 0 bases, and 3 bases stayed unmatched. This chain's CDR3 is CASSLGGGLSYEQYF. The CDR3 DNA reads TGTGCCAGCAGCTTGGGGGGGGGTCTCTCCTACGAGCAGTACTTC.

This clone has a single count. The chain joins TRBV4-2 to TRBJ1-1, with 10 bases that match TRBD1. This CDR3 spans 17 amino acids. V lost 0 bases to trimming and J lost 3 bases; unmatched junction nucleotides: 7. CDR1 and CDR2 (germline): LGHNA, YNFKEQ. For the CDR3, the DNA is TGTGCCAGCAGCCAAGATCAAGACAGGGGGCTTGACACTGAAGCTTTCTTT. Translation gives CASSQDQDRGLDTEAFF.

The chain links TRBV5-8 to TRBJ1-6; weak D call: TRBD1 (5 bases). This CDR3 is 15 amino acids long. Germline lookup yields CDR1 SGHTS and CDR2 YDEGEE. Trimming removed 1 base from V and 7 bases from J, with 12 bases in between. The CDR3 protein is CASSLSRAGNSPLHF. The CDR3 nucleotides are TGTGCCAGCAGCTTGAGCAGGGCGGGGAATTCACCCCTCCACTTT.

CDR3 sequence reads: CSAFLSYEQYF. The CDR3 region has the DNA TGCAGTGCTTTTCTTTCCTACGAGCAGTACTTC. The rearrangement uses TRBV20-1 and TRBJ2-7; D call uncertain. From germline, CDR1 is DFQATT and CDR2 SNEGSKA (reference sequence). V was trimmed by 5 bases and J by 1 base, leaving 6 bases between them. CDR3 length: 11 residues.

V usage is TRBV5-4 and J usage is TRBJ2-2, with 9 bases that match TRBD2. The CDR3 spans 15 residues. CDR1 is SGHNT and CDR2 is YYREEE in the germline V gene (reference sequence). V lost 3 bases, J lost 1 base, and 1 base stayed unmatched. CDR3 DNA: TGTGCCAGCAGCTCGACTAGCGGGAACACCGGGGAGCTGTTTTTT. Translating it yields CASSSTSGNTGELFF. The full variable domain, completed using reference TRBV5-4 and TRBJ2-2, is ETGVTQSPTHLIKTRGQQVTLRCSSQSGHNTVSWYQQALGQGPQFIFQYYREEENGRGNFPPRFSGLQFPNYSSELNVNALELDDSALYLCASSSTSGNTGELFFGEGSRLTVL.

The J gene is TRBJ2-5, the V gene TRBV5-1; TRBD2 might be the D (6 bases). The CDR3 runs to 15 residues. Germline CDR1 and CDR2: SGHRS and YFSETQ. V shed 0 bases and J shed 6 bases, with 15 bases lying between them. The CDR3 here is CASSLAGETLQTQYF. DNA for the CDR3: TGCGCCAGCAGCTTGGCGGGGGAAACTCTGCAGACCCAGTACTTC.

This clone was seen more than once but under ten times. The rearrangement links TRBV5-1 to TRBJ1-1; no reliable D call. There are 13 residues in the CDR3. Trimming pared 4 bases from V and 8 bases from J, leaving 15 bases between. CDR1 is SGHRS, CDR2 YFSETQ, per germline. CDR3 amino acids: CASSPERLAEAFF. CDR3 nucleotides: TGCGCCAGCAGCCCCGAGCGGCTTGCGGAAGCTTTCTTT.

The chain is built from TRBV27 and TRBJ1-6; no clear D. The CDR3 loop spans 12 amino acids. Germline CDR1 MNHEY, CDR2 SMNVEV (reference sequence). V dropped 5 bases and J dropped 12 bases, with 11 bases sitting between them. The CDR3 loop is CASSPTRGPLHF. CDR3 sequence (DNA): TGTGCCAGCAGTCCGACACGGGGACCCCTCCACTTT.

CDR3 DNA: TGTGCCAGCAGCTTAGTGGCGGCTGGAAACACCATATATTTT. Amino acids: CASSLVAAGNTIYF. The V gene is TRBV7-2, the J gene TRBJ1-3, with unresolved D. CDR3 size: 14 residues. V lost 1 base and J lost 2, with 6 bases in between. Germline CDR1 and CDR2: SGHTA and FQGNSA.

The gene calls are TRBV6-1 and TRBJ2-7; 7 bases match TRBD1. The length of the CDR3 is 12 residues. The V gene end was trimmed by 6 bases and the J gene end by 5 bases; junction bases not matched to a gene: 4. Germline V lookup: CDR1 MNHNS, CDR2 SASEGT. The CDR3 protein is CASRSTGDEQYF. CDR3 nucleotides: TGTGCCAGCAGATCAACAGGGGACGAGCAGTACTTC.

This rearrangement joins TRBV11-2 to TRBJ1-4; D uncertain. This CDR3 is built from 16 residues. In germline, CDR1 is SGHAT, CDR2 FQNNGV. Trimming cost V 0 bases and J 8 bases, with 16 bases left between them. The CDR3 nucleotides are TGTGCCAGCAGCTTAGATAGCGACCCTCGTTCGGAAAAACTGTTTTTT. Encoded protein: CASSLDSDPRSEKLFF.